There are a few counts of the clone carrying this T cell receptor (beta chain). This entry comes from a study of blood T cell repertoires in COVID-19. Looking at the study overall: From T cells, B-cell-depleted T cells, or PBMCs came the material, which was cDNA or gDNA.

The J segment lost 1 base and the V segment lost 3 bases, leaving 7 bases of the junction unmatched. CDR1 is MGHRA and CDR2 is YSYEKL in the germline V gene. CDR3 size: 17 residues. In the original analysis: Estimated nucleated cell counts came from reference gene primer amplification. TCRdb's copy holds only in-frame clones and misses some; the assay was immunoSEQ multiplex PCR. V and J calls and clone size are those listed in that table; D and trimming were worked out from the DNA. The sample has some 140,000 clones, roughly 80% seen once; the top ten hold 25% to 30%. The V and J genes are TRBV4-1 and TRBJ2-3, with TRBD2 identical over 10 bases. Sequencing was carried out using peripheral blood. The clonotype originates from an older woman with acute or convalescent COVID-19. This CDR3 is CASSHDHTSGGTDTQYF. The CDR3, as DNA: TGCGCCAGCAGCCACGACCATACTAGCGGGGGCACAGATACGCAGTATTTT.